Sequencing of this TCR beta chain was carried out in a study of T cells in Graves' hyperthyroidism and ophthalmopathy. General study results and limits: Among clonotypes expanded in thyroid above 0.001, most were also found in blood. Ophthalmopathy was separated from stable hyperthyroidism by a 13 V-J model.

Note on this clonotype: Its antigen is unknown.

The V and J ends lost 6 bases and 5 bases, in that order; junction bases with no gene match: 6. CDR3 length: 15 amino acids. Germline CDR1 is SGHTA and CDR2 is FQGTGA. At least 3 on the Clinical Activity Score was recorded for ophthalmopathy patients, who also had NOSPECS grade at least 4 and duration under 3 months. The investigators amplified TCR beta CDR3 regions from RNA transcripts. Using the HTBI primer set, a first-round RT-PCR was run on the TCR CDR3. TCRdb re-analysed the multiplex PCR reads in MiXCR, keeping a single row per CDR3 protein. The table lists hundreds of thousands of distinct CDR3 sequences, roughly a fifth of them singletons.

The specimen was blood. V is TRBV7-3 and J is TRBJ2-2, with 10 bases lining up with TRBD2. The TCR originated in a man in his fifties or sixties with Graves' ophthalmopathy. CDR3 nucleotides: TGTGCCAGCAGGATAACTAGCGGGATAACCGGGGAGCTGTTTTTT. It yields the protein CASRITSGITGELFF.